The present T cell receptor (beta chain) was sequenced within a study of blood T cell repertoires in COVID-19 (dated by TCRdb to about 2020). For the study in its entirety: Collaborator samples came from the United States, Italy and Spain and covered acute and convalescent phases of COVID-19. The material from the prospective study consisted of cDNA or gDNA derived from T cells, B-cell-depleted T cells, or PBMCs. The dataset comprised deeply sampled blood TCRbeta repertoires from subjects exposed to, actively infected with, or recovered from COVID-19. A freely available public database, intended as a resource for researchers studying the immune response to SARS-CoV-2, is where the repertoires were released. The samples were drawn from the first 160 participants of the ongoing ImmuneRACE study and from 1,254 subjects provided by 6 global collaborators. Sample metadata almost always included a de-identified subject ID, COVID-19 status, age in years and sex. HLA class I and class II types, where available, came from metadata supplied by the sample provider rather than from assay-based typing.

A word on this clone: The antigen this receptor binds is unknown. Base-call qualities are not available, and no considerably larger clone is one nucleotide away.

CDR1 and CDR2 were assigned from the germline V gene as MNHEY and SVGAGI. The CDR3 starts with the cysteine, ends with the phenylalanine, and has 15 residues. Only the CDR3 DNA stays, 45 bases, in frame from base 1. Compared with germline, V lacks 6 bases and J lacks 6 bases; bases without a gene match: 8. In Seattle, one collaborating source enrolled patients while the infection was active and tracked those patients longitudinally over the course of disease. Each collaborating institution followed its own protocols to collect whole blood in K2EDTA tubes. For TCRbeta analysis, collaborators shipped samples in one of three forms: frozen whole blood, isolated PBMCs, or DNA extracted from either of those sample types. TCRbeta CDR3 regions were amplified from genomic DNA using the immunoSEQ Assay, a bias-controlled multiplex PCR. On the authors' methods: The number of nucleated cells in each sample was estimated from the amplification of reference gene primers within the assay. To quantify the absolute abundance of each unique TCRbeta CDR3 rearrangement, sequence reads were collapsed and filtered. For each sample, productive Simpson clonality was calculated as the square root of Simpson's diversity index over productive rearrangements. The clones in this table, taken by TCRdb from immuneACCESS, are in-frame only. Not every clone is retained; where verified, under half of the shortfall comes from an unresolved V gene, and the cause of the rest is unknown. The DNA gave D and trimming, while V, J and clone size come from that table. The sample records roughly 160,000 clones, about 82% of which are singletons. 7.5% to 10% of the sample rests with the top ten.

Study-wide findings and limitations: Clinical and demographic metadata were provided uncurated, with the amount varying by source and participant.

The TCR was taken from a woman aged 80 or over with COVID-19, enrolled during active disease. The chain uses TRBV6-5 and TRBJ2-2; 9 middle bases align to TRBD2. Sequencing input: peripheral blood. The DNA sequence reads TGTGCCAGCAGCGTAGCGGGGGCCGCCTCCGGGGAGCTGTTTTTT. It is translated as CASSVAGAASGELFF.